The T cell receptor (beta chain) described here comes from a study of blood T cells in healthy people across ages (dated by TCRdb to 2013 to 2016). For the study in its entirety: In model experiments, template switching captured roughly one uniquely barcoded TCR beta cDNA molecule for every two T cells. To avoid experimental bias, donors of different ages were distributed randomly across sequencing lanes. The donors were divided into four age groups: young (average approximately 16 years), middle-aged (around 41), aged (under 70) and long-lived (roughly 88). Using deep sequencing normalized with unique cDNA molecular identifiers, the study measured how TCR beta repertoire diversity changes with age. For two donors (one aged 18 to 29 and one aged 80 or older), the study analyzed two additional independent replicas of 1 million unique cDNA reads from the same blood draw.

The donors were roughly 39 Caucasian individuals from Russia, aged roughly 6 to 90 years, who were systemically healthy. Each donor gave ten milliliters of peripheral blood, collected into EDTA-treated Vacutainer tubes. Ficoll-Paque density-gradient centrifugation was used to isolate PBMCs, with at least 6.5 million per sample. Trizol reagent was used to extract total RNA from the PBMCs, yielding at least 5.5 micrograms per sample. For every donor, an aliquot of PBMCs went through flow cytometry to measure the percentages of naive CD45RAhigh/CD27high T cells. The CDR3 contains 12 residues, cysteine and phenylalanine counted. The retained sequence is limited to the CDR3, 36 bases, with the frame set at the first base. The germline V gene supplies CDR1 ENHRY and CDR2 SYGVKD. The junction shows trimming of 7 bases on V and 5 bases on J, plus 11 bases between the germline ends. Library construction relied on 5' RACE. The data were produced on an Illumina HiSeq 2500. The second PCR ran for roughly 7 to 11 cycles and used a J-beta primer mix along with a sample-barcoded 5' primer. Each TCR beta cDNA molecule received a unique molecular identifier from a template-switch 5' adaptor carrying 12 random nucleotides. Each sample yielded at least 3 million CDR3-containing paired-end reads. First-strand cDNA was synthesized from all RNA with the Mint cDNA synthesis kit, primed by a TRBC-specific oligonucleotide. Following uracil-DNA glycosylase treatment, all cDNA underwent a first 18-cycle PCR with the universal primers M1SS and BC2_uni_R. Regarding the original processing steps: For normalization, 1 million high-quality reads, each with a distinct molecular identifier, were randomly selected from each sample. Instead of being binned into consensus sequences, reads with shared molecular identifiers were discarded. CDR3 identification, clonotype clustering and error correction used MiTCR with a Q25 quality threshold and the strictest error-elimination algorithm. A nonparametric unseen species model with Euler transformation was used to estimate lower-bound total TCR beta diversity. The public reads were reanalyzed by TCRdb: fastp trimming at Q25, MiXCR alignment, in-frame beta chains only. Merged by CDR3 protein, the rows form single entries marked with the most common genes and DNA. The V and J calls come from TCRdb's annotation, not from the publication. This sample holds 980,000 or so distinct CDR3 sequences; roughly 50% were observed only once. Roughly 12% of the sample rests with the top ten.

Details on this clonotype: Which antigen it targets is not known. It has no much larger one-base neighbor in the sample; base qualities were not kept.

Beyond this particular receptor, the publication reports: There was a strong correlation between observed TCR beta diversity and the percentage of naive T cells measured by flow cytometry. Observed TCR beta diversity per million T cells fell roughly linearly with age, and a significant reduction was already apparent by age approximately 40. Because donor CMV infection status was unknown, age-related changes in expanded clonotypes were potentially confounded. Because profiling used bulk unsorted PBMCs, naive and antigen-experienced compartments could not be compared conclusively. Estimates of total diversity based on one million sequenced T cells were considered lower bounds and underestimates. Compared with the aged group, the long-lived group had more naive CD4+ T cells, fewer expanded clones and increased TCR diversity, a pattern suggesting age selection.

The V gene is TRBV10-3 and the J gene is TRBJ1-2; the D gene is not confidently resolved. Sample: blood. This TCR was sampled from a man aged 25 to 45 in good health. CDR3 reads: CAITSDNYGYTF. The sequenced DNA: TGTGCCATCACCTCAGACAATTATGGCTACACCTTC.